Following are 25 T cell receptor beta chains from one sample sequenced in a study of T cell clonality in common variable immunodeficiency. Sequenced by immunoSEQ multiplex PCR; TCRdb stores in-frame clones only, minus some. This sample carries approximately 40,000 clones, none of them present only once. Sequencing was carried out using peripheral blood mononuclear cells. The receptors originated from a person aged 18 to 75 in good health.

This clone occurred many times. The CDR3 goes on 3 residues after the read ends, and that part is filled in from the germline J gene. The rearrangement uses TRBV9 and TRBJ2-4, with 8 bases aligning to TRBD2. Unmatched junction bases numbered 12, after V lost 2 bases and J lost 8 bases. The CDR3 sequence is 16 residues long. Per germline, CDR1 SGDLS and CDR2 YYNGEE. CDR3 region: CASSVTTGGTGDIQYF. The CDR3 DNA, read in part, is TGTGCCAGCAGCGTTACTACGGGGGGGACTGGGGACATT.

At least ten counts were recorded for this clone. The CDR3 extends 3 residues past the end of the read, so its final part is completed from the germline J gene. The chain uses TRBV12-3 or TRBV12-4 and TRBJ2-2; TRBD2 is a possible D gene (5 bases). The CDR3 has 14 amino acids. Trimming pared 5 bases from V and 5 bases from J, leaving 12 bases between. The part of the CDR3 DNA that was read is TGTGCCAGCAGTCCCCGGGGTGAGACCGGGGAG. Amino acids: CASSPRGETGE. The CDR3 in full is CASSPRGETGELFF.

This clone turned up a few times. Read data end 3 residues before the CDR3 end; the end is taken from the germline J gene. The rearrangement joins TRBV7-9 to TRBJ2-3, with D possibly matching TRBD1 (6 bases). Trimming removed 6 bases from V and 2 bases from J, with 15 bases in between. CDR3 length: 15 amino acids. Germline assignment: CDR1 SEHNR and CDR2 FQNEAQ (reference sequence). CDR3 DNA (partial): TGTGCCAGCAGAAAAGTCCAGGGGAACACAGATACG. Encoded protein: CASRKVQGNTDT. The complete CDR3 reads CASRKVQGNTDTQYF.

This clone came up many times. The read halts 3 residues ahead of the CDR3 end, with the missing end drawn from the germline J gene. The chain joins TRBV2 to TRBJ2-2, with 7 bases identical to TRBD2. CDR1 is SNHLY, CDR2 FYNNEI, per germline. Trimming removed 6 bases from V and 6 bases from J; junction bases left unmatched: 7. The CDR3 extends over 14 amino acids. CDR3 bases read: TGTGCCAGCAGCCCCGAGGGGAGGGCCGGGGAG. This sequence encodes CASSPEGRAGE. The whole CDR3 sequence is CASSPEGRAGELFF.

The table lists this clone with many counts. The CDR3 end falls 3 residues outside the read, so it is completed with the germline J gene. The chain joins TRBV19 to TRBJ1-5; D uncertain. The CDR3 sequence is 14 residues long. Germline V gives CDR1 LNHDA, CDR2 SQIVND (reference sequence). V shed 10 bases and J shed 2 bases, with 15 bases lying between them. CDR3 bases read: TGTGCCACCGTAATTGAAGAGGGCAATCAGCCC. Amino acids: CATVIEEGNQP. The whole CDR3 protein is CATVIEEGNQPQHF.

At least ten counts were recorded for this clone. The DNA ends 3 residues before the CDR3 does, and the rest of the CDR3 is filled in from the germline J gene. V and J are TRBV18 and TRBJ1-1; 12 bases align to TRBD1. Germline V CDR1 and CDR2: KGHSH, LQKENI. This CDR3 spans 15 amino acids. After removal of 3 bases from V and 5 bases from J, the junction contained 4 bases not matched to a gene. This chain's CDR3 is CASSPGTGGKTEAFF. CDR3 DNA, as far as it was read: TGTGCCAGCTCACCGGGGACAGGGGGCAAAACTGAA.

In its sample, this clone was seen many times. The read halts 3 residues ahead of the CDR3 end, with the missing end drawn from the germline J gene. The chain joins TRBV20-1 to TRBJ2-1; 8 nucleotides agree with TRBD1. Germline assignment: CDR1 DFQATT and CDR2 SNEGSKA (reference sequence). J lost 7 bases, V lost 6 bases, and 11 bases had no gene match. The CDR3 is 14 amino acids. The DNA read from the CDR3 is TGCAGTGCAGCGACAGGGGAATTCGGGAATGAG. Translation gives CSAATGEFGNE. The whole CDR3 is CSAATGEFGNEQFF.

This clone was counted ten times or more. The CDR3 end falls 3 residues outside the read, so it is completed with the germline J gene. The V and J genes are TRBV20-1 and TRBJ2-1; D is perhaps TRBD1 (7 bases). Trimming cost V 7 bases and J 7 bases, with 17 bases left between them. Germline CDR1 DFQATT, CDR2 SNEGSKA (reference sequence). This CDR3 is built from 13 residues. The CDR3 reads CSEGGQGVNEQFF. The part of the CDR3 DNA that was read is TGCAGTGAGGGGGGCCAGGGGGTTAATGAG.

This clone was observed a few times. The junction departs from the called germline gene at one end, perhaps through a read error. The read ends 3 residues before the CDR3 terminus; that terminus is restored from the germline J gene. V usage is TRBV30 and J usage is TRBJ2-2, with D perhaps TRBD1 (5 bases). This CDR3 is 12 amino acids long. Germline CDR1 reads GTSNPN; CDR2 reads SVGIG (reference sequence). Partial CDR3 DNA: TGTGCCTGGGGCCCGGACACCTGGGAG. This sequence encodes CAWGPDTWE. The whole CDR3 protein reads CAWGPDTWELFF.

This clone was seen at least ten times. The read finishes 3 residues shy of the CDR3 end, and the germline J gene is used to complete it. The chain is built from TRBV6-1 and TRBJ2-7, with D unclear. With 2 bases removed from V and 1 base from J, the gap between germline ends came to 6 bases. Germline CDR1 is MNHNS and CDR2 is SASEGT. CDR3 length equals 13 residues. CDR3 DNA (partial): TGTGCCAGCAGTGAAAACTCGTCCTACGAG. As protein: CASSENSSYE. The full CDR3 is CASSENSSYEQYF.

This clone was seen more than once but under ten times. A read error may produce the germline difference seen at one junction end. The CDR3 is cut off 3 residues early in the read; its end comes from the germline J gene. The chain recombines TRBV5-1 with TRBJ1-1; 7 bases line up with TRBD1. This CDR3 has 15 residues. Germline CDR1 is SGHRS and CDR2 is YFSETQ. The CDR3 is CASGLEGQMNTEAFF. Partial CDR3 DNA: TGCGCCAGCGGCTTGGAGGGACAGATGAACACTGAA.

This clone occurred many times. The read ends 3 residues shy of where the CDR3 ends; the end is completed using the germline J gene. V gene TRBV6-2 or TRBV6-3 combines with J gene TRBJ2-4; no reliable D call. The CDR3 runs 14 residues. Per germline, CDR1 MNHEY and CDR2 SVGEGT. V lost 6 bases and J lost 3, with 12 bases in between. The CDR3 here is CASRSEGIKNIQYF. The sequenced part of the CDR3 DNA is TGTGCCAGCAGGTCAGAAGGTATCAAAAACATT.

This clone was observed many times. The read ends 3 residues before the CDR3 terminus; that terminus is restored from the germline J gene. The chain links TRBV5-1 to TRBJ1-1; D might be TRBD1 (5 bases). Trimming left V 4 bases short and J 1 base short, with 8 bases between. This CDR3 has 13 residues. Germline CDR1 and CDR2: SGHRS and YFSETQ. This CDR3 reads CASSTGQNTEAFF. The part of the CDR3 DNA that was read is TGCGCCAGCAGCACCGGACAGAACACTGAA.

This clone appeared many times. The read ends 3 residues shy of where the CDR3 ends; the end is completed using the germline J gene. The V call is TRBV29-1, the J call TRBJ1-2, with 7 bases identical to TRBD1. The length of the CDR3 is 12 residues. Germline V lookup: CDR1 SQVTM, CDR2 ANQGSEA. Trimming at V came to 8 bases and at J to 4 bases, leaving 7 bases not matched to a gene. CDR3 protein: CSIYRGGYGYTF. The DNA read from the CDR3 is TGCAGCATATACAGGGGAGGCTATGGC.

The table lists this clone with many counts. The read stops 3 residues short of the end of the CDR3; the missing end is completed from the germline J gene. This chain uses TRBV5-1 with TRBJ1-6; D is perhaps TRBD1 (5 bases). Germline CDR1 reads SGHRS; CDR2 reads YFSETQ. Deletions cut 1 base from V and 8 bases from J, with 10 bases between. CDR3 length: 14 amino acids. This CDR3 reads CASSLIGVDSPLHF. The CDR3 DNA, read in part, is TGCGCCAGCAGCTTGATAGGGGTGGATTCACCC.

This clone was seen at least ten times. The CDR3 spells CASSPTRGKYNEQFF. The part of the CDR3 DNA that was read is TGTGCCAGCAGCCCCACGCGGGGTAAATACAATGAG. J is TRBJ2-1 and V is TRBV7-3, with D perhaps TRBD2 (6 bases). The sequence runs out 3 residues before the end of the CDR3; the remainder is reconstructed from the germline J gene. This CDR3 contains 15 residues. Trimming shortened V by 5 bases and J by 4 bases, and 15 bases separated the two germline ends. Germline values: CDR1 SGHTA, CDR2 FQGTGA. Variable domain in full (rest from reference TRBV7-3 and TRBJ2-1): GAGVSQTPSNKVTEKGKYVELRCDPISGHTALYWYRQSLGQGPEFLIYFQGTGAADDSGLPNDRFFAVRPEGSVSTLKIQRTERGDSAVYLCASSPTRGKYNEQFFGPGTRLTVL.

In this sample, this clone turned up many times. The DNA ends 3 residues before the CDR3 does, and the rest of the CDR3 is filled in from the germline J gene. The rearrangement joins TRBV20-1 to TRBJ2-7; 10 bases fit TRBD2. This CDR3 spans 16 amino acids. J was trimmed by 3 bases and V by 0 bases; bases with no gene match: 8. CDR1 and CDR2 (germline): DFQATT, SNEGSKA (reference sequence). The covered CDR3 bases are TGCAGTGCTAGAGATCCCAAAGCGGGGGGGTACTACGAG. Encoded protein: CSARDPKAGGYYE. The CDR3 as a whole reads CSARDPKAGGYYEQYF.

This clone was counted many times. The read gets to within 3 residues of the CDR3 end, and the germline J gene fills in the rest. V is TRBV29-1 and J is TRBJ1-2; the match to TRBD1 covers 8 bases. V dropped 5 bases and J dropped 2; count of bases not matched to a gene: 4. The CDR3 covers 13 residues. Germline V gene lookup returns CDR1 SQVTM and CDR2 ANQGSEA. The DNA read from the CDR3 is TGCAGCGTTAGGACAGGGAAGAACTATGGC. This gives the protein CSVRTGKNYG. The CDR3, in full, reads CSVRTGKNYGYTF.

This clone has a count of ten or more. The CDR3 loop is CASSQDSGSSYEQYF. The part of the CDR3 DNA that was read is TGTGCCAGCAGCCAAGACAGCGGGAGCTCCTACGAG. The chain couples TRBV4-2 to TRBJ2-7; 8 positions agree with TRBD2. The CDR3 end lies 3 residues beyond the end of the read and is filled in from the germline J gene. The germline gives CDR1 LGHNA, CDR2 YNFKEQ. With 0 bases clipped from V and 0 bases from J, the junction kept 1 base outside the gene matches. This CDR3 has 15 amino acids.

In this sample, this clone turned up many times. The sequenced fragment ends 3 residues before the CDR3 boundary, so the rest is inferred from the germline J gene. This chain uses TRBV28 with TRBJ1-2; TRBD1 matches at 7 bases. CDR3 length: 15 residues. Germline V gene lookup returns CDR1 MDHEN and CDR2 SYDVKM. The trim removed 5 bases at V and 5 bases at J, leaving 11 bases unmatched. CDR3: CASSLGPGGGYGYTF. The part of the CDR3 DNA that was read is TGTGCCAGCAGTCTAGGGCCAGGGGGAGGATATGGC.

This clone was observed at least ten times. Sequencing ends 3 residues short of the CDR3 end; the germline J gene provides the rest. The rearrangement links TRBV6-1 to TRBJ2-7; 7 positions agree with TRBD1. This CDR3 region has 14 residues. CDR1 and CDR2 (germline): MNHNS, SASEGT. The V gene end was trimmed by 4 bases and the J gene end by 0 bases; junction bases not matched to a gene: 3. The CDR3 DNA, read in part, is TGTGCCAGCAGTGGACAGGGCCACTCCTACGAG. Translation gives CASSGQGHSYE. The CDR3 in full is CASSGQGHSYEQYF.

This clone was observed at least ten times. Coverage ceases 3 residues before the CDR3 finishes, and the germline J gene fills in the end. The gene calls are TRBV10-1 and TRBJ1-6, with D uncertain. This CDR3 is 14 amino acids long. Deletions cut 3 bases from V and 7 bases from J, with 10 bases between. Germline V lookup: CDR1 WNHNN, CDR2 SYGVQD (reference sequence). Partial CDR3 DNA: TGCGCCAGCAGTGAAGAGGGTGGAAATTCACCC. Encoded protein: CASSEEGGNSP. The entire CDR3 sequence reads CASSEEGGNSPLHF.

This clone was detected many times. The sequenced part of the CDR3 DNA is TGTGCCAGCAGGGCCCTCTTAACAGGGGTAGTAAGGAATGAG. It codes for CASRALLTGVVRNE. The full CDR3 protein reads CASRALLTGVVRNEQFF. The V gene is TRBV2, the J gene TRBJ2-1; 7 bases align to TRBD1. The DNA ends 3 residues before the CDR3 does, and the rest of the CDR3 is filled in from the germline J gene. This CDR3 contains 17 residues. The V gene's germline CDR1 is SNHLY and CDR2 FYNNEI. The V and J ends lost 6 bases and 7 bases, in that order; junction bases with no gene match: 18.

This clone was picked up many times. Sequencing ends 3 residues short of the CDR3 end; the germline J gene provides the rest. V usage is TRBV30 and J usage is TRBJ1-3; tentatively, D is TRBD1 (5 bases). Germline CDR1 is GTSNPN and CDR2 is SVGIG (reference sequence). The CDR3 loop spans 13 amino acids. V lost 1 base, J lost 4 bases, and 8 bases lay in between. This chain's CDR3 is CAWSATVGNTIYF. Incomplete CDR3 DNA: TGTGCCTGGAGTGCGACAGTAGGAAACACC.

This clone has ten or more counts. The read gets to within 3 residues of the CDR3 end, and the germline J gene fills in the rest. The chain couples TRBV7-2 to TRBJ1-1; 10 nucleotides align to TRBD1. The V gene's germline CDR1 is SGHTA and CDR2 FQGNSA. The CDR3 is 12 residues long. The covered CDR3 bases are TGTGCCAGCAGCATTGACAGGGGGCTG. This translates into CASSIDRGL. The whole CDR3 protein is CASSIDRGLAFF.